This T cell receptor beta chain was documented in a study of T cells after yellow fever vaccination. General study findings and limits: Booster sampling recovered most clones from primary vaccination (roughly 97% CD4, roughly 88% CD8).

Turning to this clonotype: Its antigen is as yet unknown.

Conversion of TCR transcripts into cDNA relied on 5'RACE template switching, which added a universal primer site and UMIs. TCRdb re-called the 5' RACE reads through MiXCR, storing one row per CDR3 protein. In the table there are approximately 580,000 distinct CDR3 sequences, around 16% of which are singletons. The sequencing here drew on PBMCs, taken around 5 days after the first yellow fever vaccination. This clonotype was sampled from a man between 18 and 29 years old who received the YFV17D yellow fever vaccine.

The DNA of the CDR3 is TGTGCCAGCTCACCACGGGCGTCTGCAACTAATGAAAAACTGTTTTTT. It codes for CASSPRASATNEKLFF. J is TRBJ1-4 and V is TRBV18; D not certain. Germline loops: CDR1 KGHSH, CDR2 LQKENI. Trimming shortened V by 1 base and J by 0 bases, and 9 bases separated the two germline ends. The CDR3 loop spans 16 amino acids.